This record looks at one T cell receptor beta chain sequence and its context. The source of the sample is a study of blood T cell repertoires in COVID-19. Overall study context: COVID-19 samples collected from the United States, Italy and Spain covered acute and convalescent phases.

This CDR3 is built from 16 residues. V was pared by 4 bases and J by 10 bases, with 26 bases between. The V gene's germline CDR1 is SGHRS and CDR2 YFSETQ. Source study methods: From reference gene primer amplification, estimates of nucleated cell counts were derived. Repertoires were generated with immunoSEQ multiplex PCR, while TCRdb's copy carries only in-frame clones and drops some. Clonal size and the V and J genes are those of that table, whereas D and trimming came from the DNA. Here the sample spans just under 350,000 clones, 80% to 90% being singletons. The rearrangement uses TRBV5-1 and TRBJ1-1, with D possibly TRBD1 on 6 matching bases. The clonotype originates from a woman aged 45-59 years with COVID-19, enrolled during active disease. The sequencing sample was made of peripheral blood. CDR3 in amino acids: CASSVGNSGVGRAAFF. CDR3 DNA: TGCGCCAGCAGCGTAGGGAACTCAGGGGTAGGTAGGGCAGCTTTCTTT.